What follows is one T cell receptor (beta chain) and its context. Its target is unknown. 13 Jbeta primers and 60 Vbeta primers were used for the PCR. Measured with immunoSEQ multiplex PCR; TCRdb has only the in-frame clones, and not every one. This sample contains about 77,000 clones. This record belongs to a study of cytomegalovirus exposure and HLA in healthy donors. Study results and caveats: Earlier analysis looked at TCR beta V segments, and most were productive about 90% or about 30% of the time. TRBV6-2, TRBV6-3 and some other V segments were unresolvable in 87-base-pair reads. Despite most TCR sequences being rare, some public TCRs occurred in many donors.

The germline V gene encodes CDR1 SGHRS and CDR2 YFSETQ. The CDR3 runs 15 residues. The V and J ends lost 4 bases and 6 bases respectively, with 20 bases between them. The chain employs TRBV5-1 and TRBJ2-7; no clear D gene. This clonotype was sampled from a man aged 50 to 60 in good health and CMV-seropositive. The specimen was PBMCs. The CDR3 loop reads CASSPTSASAIEQYF. The DNA for the CDR3 is TGCGCCAGCAGCCCAACGAGCGCATCGGCCATCGAGCAGTACTTC.